The text below deals with one T cell receptor beta chain. Its target is not known. These data are taken from a study of cytomegalovirus exposure and HLA in healthy donors. The study, taken as a whole, reports: Productive status was seen about 90% or about 30% of the time for most TCR beta V segments in an earlier analysis.

The CDR3 is made up of 13 amino acids. Germline V gives CDR1 MRHNA, CDR2 SNTAGT. J lost 9 bases, V lost 4 bases, and 5 bases had no gene match. PCR involved 60 Vbeta and 13 Jbeta primers. Clones were sequenced by immunoSEQ multiplex PCR, and TCRdb holds only the in-frame ones, with some missing. This sample yields about 160,000 clones, of which approximately 80% are seen a single time; 6.5% to 8.5% belongs to the top ten. The chain has TRBV6-4 and TRBJ2-1; TRBD2 agrees at 8 bases. The sequence derives from a middle-aged woman in good health and CMV-seropositive. Material for sequencing was PBMCs. CDR3: CASSVVRGGEQFF. CDR3 bases: TGTGCCAGCAGTGTGGTCCGGGGGGGTGAGCAGTTCTTC.